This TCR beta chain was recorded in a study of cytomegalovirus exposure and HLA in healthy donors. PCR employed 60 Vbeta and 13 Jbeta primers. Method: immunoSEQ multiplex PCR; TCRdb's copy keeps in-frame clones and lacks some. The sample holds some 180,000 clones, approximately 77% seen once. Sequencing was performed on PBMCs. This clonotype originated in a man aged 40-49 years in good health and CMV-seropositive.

Here the CDR3 reads CASSVGVAGNTIYF. In DNA, the CDR3 is TGTGCCAGTAGTGTCGGAGTAGCAGGAAACACCATATATTTT. The chain links TRBV19 to TRBJ1-3, with D uncertain. Trimming left V 5 bases short and J 4 bases short, with 12 bases between. The CDR3 is made up of 14 amino acids. CDR1 is LNHDA and CDR2 is SQIVND in the germline V gene (reference sequence).